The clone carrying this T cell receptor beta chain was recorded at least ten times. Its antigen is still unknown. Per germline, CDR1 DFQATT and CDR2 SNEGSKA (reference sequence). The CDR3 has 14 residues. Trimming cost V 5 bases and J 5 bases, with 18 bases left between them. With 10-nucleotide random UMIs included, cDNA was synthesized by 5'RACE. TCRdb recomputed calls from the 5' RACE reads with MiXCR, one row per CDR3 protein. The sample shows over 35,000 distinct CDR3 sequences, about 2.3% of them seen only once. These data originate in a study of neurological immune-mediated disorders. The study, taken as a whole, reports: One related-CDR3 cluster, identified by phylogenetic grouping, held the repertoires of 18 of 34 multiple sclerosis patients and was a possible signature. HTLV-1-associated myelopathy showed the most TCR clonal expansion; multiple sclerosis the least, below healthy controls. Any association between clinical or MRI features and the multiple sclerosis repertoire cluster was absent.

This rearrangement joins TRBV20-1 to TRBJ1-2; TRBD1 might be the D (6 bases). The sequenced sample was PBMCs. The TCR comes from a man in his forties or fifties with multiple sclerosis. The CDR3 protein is CSASIRDKGYGYTF. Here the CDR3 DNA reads TGCAGTGCTTCGATCCGGGACAAGGGGTATGGCTACACCTTC.